This T cell receptor (beta chain) originates from a study of early T cells in non-severe SARS-CoV-2 infection. For the study at large: The chains were unpaired, and the sequenced material was bulk RNA from unsorted whole blood. Regarding the study as a whole: Anti-spike CD8 responses were favored by VDJdb matching, which missed private and CD4 specificities.

With regard to this clonotype: Its specificity is unknown. The junction departs from germline at one end; a sequencing error may be responsible.

Separate cDNA molecules each had unique molecular identifiers attached to them. TCRdb re-derived calls from the 5' RACE reads in MiXCR, one entry per CDR3 protein. Of 60,000 to 90,000 distinct CDR3 sequences in the sample, 15% to 20% were seen once. The CDR3 runs 14 residues. This receptor was taken from an adult who was a healthcare worker with PCR-confirmed SARS-CoV-2 infection or an uninfected control (not recorded which). This sequence joins TRBV12-3 or TRBV12-4 and TRBJ1-3; no clear D. The source material was whole blood. Here the CDR3 DNA reads TGTGCCAGCAGCTTAGGACGGACTGGAAACACCATATATTTT. It yields the protein CASSLGRTGNTIYF.